This TCR beta chain appears in the sequencing data of a study of OX40 agonist ivuxolimab in advanced cancers. CDR1 and CDR2 (germline): PRHDT, FYEKMQ (reference sequence). Trimming removed 1 base from V and 5 bases from J; junction bases left unmatched: 7. This CDR3 is 15 amino acids long. Data came from immunoSEQ multiplex PCR; TCRdb stores just in-frame clones and leaves some out. In the table there are tens of thousands of clones, roughly 90% of which are singletons. This clonotype originated in an adult with an advanced solid tumor such as melanoma, head and neck, liver or kidney cancer. Sequences were derived from CD4+ or CD8+ T cells sorted from blood, sampled in a trial of the OX40 agonist ivuxolimab. The chain has TRBV13 and TRBJ1-1; TRBD1 matches 7 bases. As DNA, the CDR3 is TGTGCCAGCAGCTTAGCCCAGGGGGTAGGGACTGAAGCTTTCTTT. Protein: CASSLAQGVGTEAFF.